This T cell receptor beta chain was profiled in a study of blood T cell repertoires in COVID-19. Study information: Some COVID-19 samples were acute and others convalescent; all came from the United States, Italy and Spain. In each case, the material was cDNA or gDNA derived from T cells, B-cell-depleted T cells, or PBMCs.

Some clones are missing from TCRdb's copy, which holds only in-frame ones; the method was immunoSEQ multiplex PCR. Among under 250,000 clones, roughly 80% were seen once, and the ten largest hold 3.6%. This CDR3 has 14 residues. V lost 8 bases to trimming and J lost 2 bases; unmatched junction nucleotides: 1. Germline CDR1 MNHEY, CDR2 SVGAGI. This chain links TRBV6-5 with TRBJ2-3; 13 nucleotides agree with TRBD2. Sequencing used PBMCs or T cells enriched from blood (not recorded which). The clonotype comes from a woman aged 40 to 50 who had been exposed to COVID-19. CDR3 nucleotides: TGTGCCAGCGGGACTAGCGGGGCCACAGATACGCAGTATTTT. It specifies CASGTSGATDTQYF.